This TCR beta chain emerged from a study of CD8+CD57+ T cells in acquired aplastic anemia (dated by TCRdb to the late 2010s). About the investigation overall: On average, sorted CD4+ and CD8+ cells yielded around 3.4 ug of extracted DNA, with a range of 0.2 to 27.4 ug. CD8+CD57+ expansion was defined as a frequency above the mean frequency observed in healthy subjects.

Expansion of CD8+CD57+ cells had been shown by flow cytometry in the patients chosen for sequencing. Severe acquired aplastic anemia was diagnosed in all patients according to International Study of Aplastic Anemia and Agranulocytosis and Camitta criteria. No patient had received any therapy when blood was sampled. In this study, sorted CD4+ and CD8+ T cells from the blood of healthy subjects and of severe aplastic anemia patients had their TCR repertoires deep-sequenced. In the USA, patient enrollment took place under clinicaltrials.gov protocols 00001620, 01623167, 00001397, 00071045, 00081523 and 00961064. Ficoll-Paque density gradient centrifugation was used to isolate peripheral blood mononuclear cells. Before DNA extraction, CD4+ and CD8+ T cells were sorted by FACS or by magnetic beads. TCR beta VDJ combination and CDR3 sequence profiling used genomic DNA as the template. An Illumina HiSeq 2000 was used for TCR repertoire sequencing. Per the original workflow: TRBV/TRBJ rearrangement plots, CDR3 size and DJ length profiles, and Simpson's diversity index were used to assess repertoires. The most abundant DNA sequence in the deep sequencing data was defined as the immunodominant clone. CDR3 amino acid sequences were screened for sharing across subjects and compared with published repertoires and the VDJdb database. TCRdb reran the public reads through fastp at Q25 and MiXCR, keeping productive beta chains. Every distinct CDR3 protein forms one entry, paired with its most common genes and DNA. These V and J calls rely on TCRdb rather than the paper's analysis. For this sample the table gives 150,000 to 160,000 distinct CDR3 sequences, of which roughly 49% were detected only once. In total, the top ten clones hold more than 10% of the sample.

The CDR1 and CDR2 encoded by the germline V gene (reference sequence) are SEHNR and FQNEAQ. V is clipped by 6 bases and J by 6 bases, and the sequence between their germline boundaries is 9 bases long. The CDR3 has 12 amino acids, counting the end cysteine and phenylalanine. CDR3 DNA only is kept here, 36 bases in frame from base 1. As for this clonotype: Its cognate antigen has yet to be identified. The sample holds no much larger clone one base away, and base qualities are not on file.

Overall study results and their limits: Patients and healthy controls showed no significant difference in CD8+ Simpson's diversity (P=0.060). Although 25 to 30 CD8+ CDR3 sequences were shared by patients and controls, these sequences appeared highly expressed in patients and within the immunodominant clones of patients.

The rearranged chain carries TRBV7-9 and TRBJ2-1; the D gene remains uncertain. Material for sequencing was sorted CD4+, CD8+, or CD8+CD57+ T cells (not recorded which) from PBMCs. The receptor's source is a human donor with aplastic anemia. The DNA is TGTGCCAGCAGACCCACTTCCAATGAGCAGTTCTTC. Protein translation: CASRPTSNEQFF.